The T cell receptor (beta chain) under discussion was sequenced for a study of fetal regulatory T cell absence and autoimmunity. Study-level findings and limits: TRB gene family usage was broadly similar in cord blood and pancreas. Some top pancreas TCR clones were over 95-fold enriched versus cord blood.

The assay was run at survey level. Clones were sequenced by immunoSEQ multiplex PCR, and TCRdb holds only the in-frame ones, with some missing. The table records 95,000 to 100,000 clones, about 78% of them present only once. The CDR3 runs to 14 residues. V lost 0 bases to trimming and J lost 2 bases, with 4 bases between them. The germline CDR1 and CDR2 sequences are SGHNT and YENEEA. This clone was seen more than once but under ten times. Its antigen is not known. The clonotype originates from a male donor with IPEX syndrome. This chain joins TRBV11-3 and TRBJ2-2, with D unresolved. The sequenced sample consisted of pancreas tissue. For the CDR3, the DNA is TGTGCCAGCAGCTTAGACATAAACACCGGGGAGCTGTTTTTT. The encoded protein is CASSLDINTGELFF.